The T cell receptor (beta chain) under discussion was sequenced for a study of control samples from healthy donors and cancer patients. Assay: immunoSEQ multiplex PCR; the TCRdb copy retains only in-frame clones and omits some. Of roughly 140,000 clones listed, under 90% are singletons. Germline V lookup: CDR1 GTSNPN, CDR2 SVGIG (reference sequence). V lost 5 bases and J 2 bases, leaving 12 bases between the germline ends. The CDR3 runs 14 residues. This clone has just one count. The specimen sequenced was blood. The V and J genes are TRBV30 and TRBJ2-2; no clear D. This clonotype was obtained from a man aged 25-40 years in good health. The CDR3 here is CAWGPQPNTGELFF. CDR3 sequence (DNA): TGTGCCTGGGGTCCTCAGCCAAACACCGGGGAGCTGTTTTTT. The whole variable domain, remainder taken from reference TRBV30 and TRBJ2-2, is SQTIHQWPATLVQPVGSPLSLECTVEGTSNPNLYWYRQAAGRGLQLLFYSVGIGQISSEVPQNLSASRPQDRQFILSSKKLLLSDSGFYLCAWGPQPNTGELFFGEGSRLTVL.